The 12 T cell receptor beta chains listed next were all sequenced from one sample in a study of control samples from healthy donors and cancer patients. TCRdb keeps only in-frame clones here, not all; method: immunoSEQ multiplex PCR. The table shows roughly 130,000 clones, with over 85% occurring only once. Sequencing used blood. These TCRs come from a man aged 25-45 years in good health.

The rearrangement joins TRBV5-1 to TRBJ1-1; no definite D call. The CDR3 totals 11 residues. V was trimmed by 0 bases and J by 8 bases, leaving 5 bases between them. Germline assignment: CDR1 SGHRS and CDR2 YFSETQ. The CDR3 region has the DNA TGCGCCAGCAGCTTGGAAGGGGAAGCTTTCTTT. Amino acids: CASSLEGEAFF.

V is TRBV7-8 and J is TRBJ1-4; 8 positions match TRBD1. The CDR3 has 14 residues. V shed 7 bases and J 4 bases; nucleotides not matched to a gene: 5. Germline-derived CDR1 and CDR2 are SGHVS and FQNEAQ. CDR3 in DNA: TGTGCCAGCAACCCGACAGGGGATAATGAAAAACTGTTTTTT. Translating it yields CASNPTGDNEKLFF. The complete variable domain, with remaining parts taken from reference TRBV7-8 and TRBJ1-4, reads GAGVSQSPRYKVAKRGQDVALRCDPISGHVSLFWYQQALGQGPEFLTYFQNEAQLDKSGLPSDRFFAERPEGSVSTLKIQRTQQEDSAVYLCASNPTGDNEKLFFGSGTQLSVL.

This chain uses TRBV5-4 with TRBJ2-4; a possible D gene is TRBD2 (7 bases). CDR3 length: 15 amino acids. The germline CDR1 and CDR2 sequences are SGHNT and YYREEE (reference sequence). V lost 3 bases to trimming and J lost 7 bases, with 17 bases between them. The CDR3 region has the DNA TGTGCCAGCAGCTCGCGGAGGGGGGGCGCGAACATTCAGTACTTC. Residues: CASSSRRGGANIQYF.

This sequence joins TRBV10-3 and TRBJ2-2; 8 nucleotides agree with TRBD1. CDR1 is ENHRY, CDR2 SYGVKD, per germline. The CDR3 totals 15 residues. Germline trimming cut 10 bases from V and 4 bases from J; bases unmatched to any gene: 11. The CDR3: CATTPSGGSTGELFF. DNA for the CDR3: TGTGCCACCACGCCTTCAGGGGGCAGCACCGGGGAGCTGTTTTTT.

The CDR3: CSVGVRGAQDEQYF. Written as DNA, the CDR3 is TGCAGCGTTGGGGTCCGGGGGGCGCAAGACGAGCAGTACTTC. The J gene is TRBJ2-7, the V gene TRBV29-1, with D perhaps matching TRBD2 (7 bases). Germline lookup yields CDR1 SQVTM and CDR2 ANQGSEA. Trimming took 4 bases from V and 5 from J, leaving 18 bases between them. The length of the CDR3 is 14 residues.

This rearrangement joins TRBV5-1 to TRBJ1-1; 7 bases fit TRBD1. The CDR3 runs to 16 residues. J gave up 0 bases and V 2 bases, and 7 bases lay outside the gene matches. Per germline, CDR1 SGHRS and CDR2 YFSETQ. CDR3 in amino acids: CASSFDPGQLNTEAFF. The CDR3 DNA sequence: TGCGCCAGCAGCTTCGATCCGGGACAGCTGAACACTGAAGCTTTCTTT.

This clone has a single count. CDR3 in amino acids: CASRPLGQGTSYEQYF. CDR3 DNA sequence: TGTGCCAGCAGACCCCTGGGACAGGGGACATCCTACGAGCAGTACTTC. The chain employs TRBV28 and TRBJ2-7; TRBD1 agrees at 10 bases. The CDR3 sequence is 16 residues long. Germline-derived CDR1 and CDR2 are MDHEN and SYDVKM. Trimming removed 6 bases from V and 1 base from J; junction bases left unmatched: 9. Full variable domain (missing parts from reference TRBV28 and TRBJ2-7): DVKVTQSSRYLVKRTGEKVFLECVQDMDHENMFWYRQDPGLGLRLIYFSYDVKMKEKGDIPEGYSVSREKKERFSLILESASTNQTSMYLCASRPLGQGTSYEQYFGPGTRLTVT.

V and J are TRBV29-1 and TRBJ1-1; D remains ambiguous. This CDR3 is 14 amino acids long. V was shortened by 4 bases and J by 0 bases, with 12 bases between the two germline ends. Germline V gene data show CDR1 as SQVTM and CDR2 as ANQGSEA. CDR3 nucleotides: TGCAGCGTTGCTCAACCGGGAATGAACACTGAAGCTTTCTTT. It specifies CSVAQPGMNTEAFF.

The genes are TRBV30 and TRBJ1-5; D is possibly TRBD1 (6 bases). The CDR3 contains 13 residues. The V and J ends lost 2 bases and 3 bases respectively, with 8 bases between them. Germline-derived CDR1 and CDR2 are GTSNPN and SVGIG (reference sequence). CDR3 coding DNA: TGTGCCTGGAGTAGGGGGGCCAATCAGCCCCAGCATTTT. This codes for CAWSRGANQPQHF.

The CDR3 DNA follows: TGTGCCAGCAGAACCGACAGAACCTCCTACAATGAGCAGTTCTTC. Amino acids: CASRTDRTSYNEQFF. This sequence joins TRBV6-6 and TRBJ2-1, with D perhaps matching TRBD1 (5 bases). Deletions cut 6 bases from V and 0 bases from J, with 12 bases between. CDR1 and CDR2 (germline): MNHNY, SVGAGI (reference sequence). CDR3 size: 15 residues.

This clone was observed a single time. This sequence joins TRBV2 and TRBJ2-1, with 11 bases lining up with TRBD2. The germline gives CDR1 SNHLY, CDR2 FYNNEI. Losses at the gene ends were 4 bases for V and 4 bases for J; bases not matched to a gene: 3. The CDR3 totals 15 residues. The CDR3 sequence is CASSVGTSGYNEQFF. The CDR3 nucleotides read TGTGCCAGCAGTGTAGGGACTAGCGGATACAATGAGCAGTTCTTC.

The CDR3 coding sequence is TGTGCCAGCAGCTCTAGACAGGGGTATGGCTACACCTTC. This codes for CASSSRQGYGYTF. This chain joins TRBV7-2 and TRBJ1-2; 8 nucleotides align to TRBD1. The V and J ends lost 4 bases and 5 bases, in that order; junction bases with no gene match: 3. The CDR3 is 13 residues long. CDR1 SGHTA and CDR2 FQGNSA come from the germline V gene.